The 2 T cell receptor beta chains below were found in one sample sequenced in a study of beta chain features in type 1 diabetes. Expressed TCRB transcripts were sequenced because the isolated RNA had all been reverse transcribed beforehand. Only in-frame clones appear in the TCRdb table, and some are missing; sequencing was by immunoSEQ multiplex PCR. Seen here are approximately 170,000 clones, approximately 9% observed once, and the top ten hold 2.3%. Sequenced sample: central memory CD4+ T cells from blood. The receptors were gathered from a woman aged 18-29 years in good health.

The genes are TRBV2 and TRBJ2-5; 12 bases align to TRBD2. After removal of 7 bases from V and 4 bases from J, the junction contained 4 bases not matched to a gene. The CDR3 contains 14 residues. Germline V CDR1 and CDR2: SNHLY, FYNNEI. CDR3 region: CASTPGLAGETQYF. In DNA form, the CDR3 reads TGTGCCAGCACACCGGGACTAGCGGGAGAGACCCAGTACTTC.

The sample holds a few counts of this clone. The chain carries TRBV5-1 and TRBJ2-1, with TRBD2 identical over 11 bases. CDR3 length: 19 amino acids. Germline CDR1 reads SGHRS; CDR2 reads YFSETQ. After removal of 0 bases from V and 7 bases from J, the junction contained 15 bases not matched to a gene. CDR3 DNA: TGCGCCAGCAGCTTGGTCACGCTAGCGGGGGGCCCAAAGGGGAATGAGCAGTTCTTC. As protein: CASSLVTLAGGPKGNEQFF.